Each of the 32 T cell receptor beta chains below was sequenced from the same sample in a study of blood T cell repertoires in COVID-19. Generated by immunoSEQ multiplex PCR, the TCRdb table keeps only in-frame clones and is missing some. Here the sample spans approximately 170,000 clones, 86% being singletons. Material for sequencing was peripheral blood. These receptor sequences come from a man between 70 and 80 years old with acute or convalescent COVID-19.

V is TRBV7-8 and J is TRBJ1-3; D not certain. Trimming removed 5 bases from V and 4 bases from J, with 9 bases in between. Germline V lookup: CDR1 SGHVS, CDR2 FQNEAQ. The CDR3 is 13 residues long. The CDR3 DNA reads TGTGCCAGCAGCCTTCAACAGGGAAACACCATATATTTT. Its protein product is CASSLQQGNTIYF.

The table lists this clone with a few counts. The same CDR3 also results from other DNA sequences found in this sample. The V gene is TRBV2, the J gene TRBJ1-2; D is possibly TRBD1 (5 bases). With 3 bases removed from V and 5 bases from J, the gap between germline ends came to 7 bases. This CDR3 region has 12 residues. Germline lookup yields CDR1 SNHLY and CDR2 FYNNEI. The CDR3 sequence is CASSEGGYGYTF. Written as DNA, the CDR3 is TGTGCCAGCAGTGAGGGGGGATATGGCTACACCTTC.

V and J are TRBV5-1 and TRBJ2-7, with 8 bases that match TRBD2. V trimming: 4 bases; J trimming: 8 bases; junction bases outside the gene matches: 17. Germline-derived CDR1 and CDR2 are SGHRS and YFSETQ. The CDR3 is 16 amino acids. The CDR3 loop is CASSLGGATYDNQQYF. CDR3 sequence (DNA): TGCGCCAGCAGCCTCGGGGGGGCGACCTACGATAACCAGCAGTACTTC.

The chain joins TRBV7-9 to TRBJ2-3, with D maybe TRBD2 (6 bases). CDR3 length equals 17 residues. Germline loops: CDR1 SEHNR, CDR2 FQNEAQ (reference sequence). With 1 base removed from V and 1 base from J, the gap between germline ends came to 15 bases. The DNA of the CDR3 is TGTGCCAGCAGCTTAGGGGCGGGACCCGGAGGCACAGATACGCAGTATTTT. Translated, it gives CASSLGAGPGGTDTQYF.

The V and J genes are TRBV18 and TRBJ1-1, with D perhaps TRBD1 (6 bases). The CDR3 loop spans 16 amino acids. Germline loops: CDR1 KGHSH, CDR2 LQKENI. Deletions cut 5 bases from V and 3 bases from J, with 19 bases between. The CDR3 loop is CASSGPGGSSDTEAFF. CDR3 DNA sequence: TGTGCCAGCTCAGGACCGGGGGGCTCTTCAGACACTGAAGCTTTCTTT.

The J gene is TRBJ2-5, the V gene TRBV5-1; TRBD2 matches 10 bases. Germline trimming cut 0 bases from V and 3 bases from J; bases unmatched to any gene: 5. Germline lookup yields CDR1 SGHRS and CDR2 YFSETQ. The length of the CDR3 is 16 residues. CDR3 sequence reads: CASSLVQLAGEETQYF. The CDR3 region has the DNA TGCGCCAGCAGCTTGGTGCAGCTAGCGGGAGAAGAGACCCAGTACTTC. The whole variable domain, filled in from reference TRBV5-1 and TRBJ2-5, reads KAGVTQTPRYLIKTRGQQVTLSCSPISGHRSVSWYQQTPGQGLQFLFEYFSETQRNKGNFPGRFSGRQFSNSRSEMNVSTLELGDSALYLCASSLVQLAGEETQYFGPGTRLLVL.

The genes are TRBV6-6 and TRBJ2-3; TRBD1 is a possible D gene (6 bases). Germline V gene lookup returns CDR1 MNHNY and CDR2 SVGAGI (reference sequence). This CDR3 comprises 14 residues. Deletions cut 6 bases from V and 7 bases from J, with 17 bases between. The CDR3 sequence is CASRPRSRGNTQYF. The DNA of the CDR3 is TGTGCCAGCAGACCAAGATCTAGGGGGAATACGCAGTATTTT.

The CDR3 loop is CASSPYRAYEQYF. The CDR3 nucleotides read TGTGCCAGCTCACCCTACAGGGCCTACGAGCAGTACTTC. The chain uses TRBV18 and TRBJ2-7; possibly TRBD1 for D (6 bases). V lost 3 bases and J lost 2, with 8 bases in between. Germline CDR1 reads KGHSH; CDR2 reads LQKENI. This CDR3 region has 13 residues.

A few counts support this clone. This chain links TRBV18 with TRBJ2-1, with D possibly being TRBD1 (6 bases). V lost 3 bases to trimming and J lost 15 bases, with 21 bases between them. Per germline, CDR1 KGHSH and CDR2 LQKENI. The CDR3 runs 14 residues. The CDR3 region has the DNA TGTGCCAGCTCACCTATCGCAAGGGCAGGGGCTTCGTTCTTC. Amino acid sequence: CASSPIARAGASFF.

The chain joins TRBV7-9 to TRBJ2-2; no clear D. The CDR3 loop spans 12 amino acids. The V and J ends lost 4 bases and 6 bases respectively, with 6 bases between them. From germline, CDR1 is SEHNR and CDR2 FQNEAQ (reference sequence). Here the CDR3 reads CASSSTPGELFF. The CDR3 DNA sequence: TGTGCCAGCAGCTCTACCCCCGGGGAGCTGTTTTTT.

This sequence joins TRBV6-5 and TRBJ2-1; 7 bases agree with TRBD2. Germline V gives CDR1 MNHEY, CDR2 SVGAGI. After removal of 7 bases from V and 9 bases from J, the junction contained 9 bases not matched to a gene. The CDR3 contains 13 residues. The CDR3 nucleotides are TGTGCCAGCACGAGGGGACTACAGAGTGAGCAGTTCTTC. Amino acid sequence: CASTRGLQSEQFF.

V gene TRBV5-1 combines with J gene TRBJ2-4, with D possibly matching TRBD1 (5 bases). V was cut by 4 bases and J by 5 bases, with 13 bases left in between. The CDR3 is 14 residues long. Per the germline V gene, CDR1 is SGHRS and CDR2 is YFSETQ. The CDR3 DNA follows: TGCGCCAGCAGCCCACCCGACAGCCAAAACATTCAGTACTTC. It yields the protein CASSPPDSQNIQYF.

This chain links TRBV10-3 with TRBJ1-5; D might be TRBD1 (5 bases). CDR1 ENHRY and CDR2 SYGVKD come from the germline V gene. The CDR3 spans 17 residues. The germline V and J ends were trimmed by 0 bases and 5 bases, with 17 bases remaining between them. The CDR3 DNA reads as TGTGCCATCAGTGAGTCTTATCAGGGAAGGGCTCATCAGCCCCAGCATTTT. Encoded protein: CAISESYQGRAHQPQHF.

V gene TRBV28 combines with J gene TRBJ2-7; D is possibly TRBD1 (6 bases). The ends were cut back, 5 bases at V and 5 bases at J, with 16 bases in the middle. Germline assignment: CDR1 MDHEN and CDR2 SYDVKM. This CDR3 spans 14 amino acids. CDR3 sequence reads: CASSVGTTAHEQYF. The CDR3 DNA reads TGTGCCAGCAGTGTCGGGACAACCGCACACGAGCAGTACTTC.

CDR3: CASSQDRGTEAFF. CDR3 nucleotide sequence: TGTGCCAGCAGCCAGGACAGGGGGACTGAAGCTTTCTTT. This rearrangement joins TRBV9 to TRBJ1-1; 10 bases are shared with TRBD1. Germline CDR1 SGDLS, CDR2 YYNGEE. The junction had 2 bases not matched to a gene; V was cut back by 4 bases and J by 5 bases. This CDR3 comprises 13 residues.

The rearrangement links TRBV30 to TRBJ1-1, with 8 bases aligning to TRBD1. The V and J ends lost 2 bases and 2 bases, in that order; junction bases with no gene match: 7. The V gene's germline CDR1 is GTSNPN and CDR2 SVGIG (reference sequence). This CDR3 region has 15 residues. CDR3 bases: TGTGCCTGGAGTTACCCAGGGGGCGTTAACACTGAAGCTTTCTTT. Its protein product is CAWSYPGGVNTEAFF. The full variable domain, with the rest looked up from reference TRBV30 and TRBJ1-1, is SQTIHQWPATLVQPVGSPLSLECTVEGTSNPNLYWYRQAAGRGLQLLFYSVGIGQISSEVPQNLSASRPQDRQFILSSKKLLLSDSGFYLCAWSYPGGVNTEAFFGQGTRLTVV.

The chain carries TRBV5-1 and TRBJ1-1, with 7 bases aligning to TRBD1. Germline CDR1 and CDR2: SGHRS and YFSETQ. Germline trimming cut 2 bases from V and 1 base from J; bases unmatched to any gene: 2. The CDR3 runs 14 residues. The DNA for the CDR3 is TGCGCCAGCAGCTTTGACAGGGCGAACACTGAAGCTTTCTTT. Its translation: CASSFDRANTEAFF. Filled out from reference TRBV5-1 and TRBJ1-1, the complete variable domain reads KAGVTQTPRYLIKTRGQQVTLSCSPISGHRSVSWYQQTPGQGLQFLFEYFSETQRNKGNFPGRFSGRQFSNSRSEMNVSTLELGDSALYLCASSFDRANTEAFFGQGTRLTVV.

The chain uses TRBV28 and TRBJ2-5; the match to TRBD2 covers 9 bases. V shed 5 bases, J shed 5 bases, and the junction held 9 bases outside the gene matches. The CDR3 totals 15 residues. The germline V gene has CDR1 MDHEN and CDR2 SYDVKM. CDR3 DNA sequence: TGTGCCAGCAGTAACACGGGACTAGCCTATGAGACCCAGTACTTC. Its translation is CASSNTGLAYETQYF.

V is TRBV4-3 and J is TRBJ1-5; D is ambiguous. CDR1 LGHNA and CDR2 YSLEER come from the germline V gene. The CDR3 has 14 amino acids. V gave up 0 bases and J gave up 3 bases, with 6 bases separating them. The chain's CDR3 is CASSQDRYNQPQHF. In nucleotides, the CDR3 is TGCGCCAGCAGCCAAGACAGGTACAATCAGCCCCAGCATTTT.

This chain connects TRBV30 to TRBJ2-5, with TRBD1 identical over 10 bases. V shed 5 bases and J 6 bases; nucleotides not matched to a gene: 6. Germline CDR1 is GTSNPN and CDR2 is SVGIG (reference sequence). CDR3 length: 13 amino acids. The CDR3 DNA sequence: TGTGCCTGGGCGGGACAGGGGTTCCAGACCCAGTACTTC. It is translated as CAWAGQGFQTQYF.

There are a few counts of this clone. The gene calls are TRBV27 and TRBJ2-5; D may be TRBD2 (5 bases). CDR1 MNHEY and CDR2 SMNVEV come from the germline V gene (reference sequence). Trimming cost V 0 bases and J 5 bases, with 10 bases left between them. The CDR3 sequence is 14 residues long. The CDR3, as DNA: TGTGCCAGCAGTTTATCATCCGGGGTTGAGACCCAGTACTTC. Translated, it gives CASSLSSGVETQYF.

The chain carries TRBV24-1 and TRBJ1-2; no firm D call. The CDR3 runs 14 residues. In germline, CDR1 is KGHDR, CDR2 SFDVKD. V lost 4 bases and J lost 4, with 12 bases in between. The CDR3 nucleotides are TGTGCCACCAGTGAACTACCTGGAGGCTATGGCTACACCTTC. It encodes CATSELPGGYGYTF.

This chain connects TRBV25-1 to TRBJ2-1; perhaps TRBD2 as D (5 bases). Trimming shortened V by 3 bases and J by 5 bases, and 11 bases separated the two germline ends. The CDR3 covers 14 residues. Germline CDR1 is MGHDK and CDR2 is SYGVNS. This CDR3 reads CASSESGADNEQFF. Here the CDR3 DNA reads TGTGCCAGCAGTGAGAGCGGAGCTGACAATGAGCAGTTCTTC.

As to this clone: Other nucleotide sequences in the sample specify the same CDR3. The chain uses TRBV9 and TRBJ2-7; 7 bases line up with TRBD2. The CDR3 contains 15 residues. Germline lookup yields CDR1 SGDLS and CDR2 YYNGEE. V lost 0 bases, J lost 5 bases, and 8 bases stayed unmatched. This CDR3 is CASSVGSREIDEQYF. The CDR3 bases are TGTGCCAGCAGCGTAGGATCGCGGGAGATTGACGAGCAGTACTTC.

The chain combines TRBV5-1 with TRBJ1-1; TRBD1 aligns across 7 bases. Germline V gene data show CDR1 as SGHRS and CDR2 as YFSETQ. V lost 3 bases, J lost 1 base, and 3 bases stayed unmatched. This CDR3 spans 14 amino acids. As DNA, the CDR3 is TGCGCCAGCAGCTCACAGGGGCAGAACACTGAAGCTTTCTTT. This codes for CASSSQGQNTEAFF.

This clone was seen a handful of times. This chain connects TRBV5-1 to TRBJ2-7, with 9 bases aligning to TRBD2. V lost 7 bases to trimming and J lost 5 bases; unmatched junction nucleotides: 13. The CDR3 loop spans 15 amino acids. Germline V gene sequence: CDR1 SGHRS, CDR2 YFSETQ. The CDR3 DNA follows: TGCGCCAGCGGAACTTTAGCGGGAGTAGAAAACGAGCAGTACTTC. It specifies CASGTLAGVENEQYF.

The chain employs TRBV23-1 and TRBJ2-2, with 8 bases matching TRBD2. TRBV23-1 is an ORF; its function is uncertain. The CDR3 has 20 amino acids. J gave up 4 bases and V 0 bases, and 16 bases lay outside the gene matches. Written as DNA, the CDR3 is TGCGCCAGCAGTCAATCCCGAAGAGCGGGAGCCCTCACGGGCACCGGGGAGCTGTTTTTT. Its protein product is CASSQSRRAGALTGTGELFF.

This clone was seen once. For the CDR3, the DNA is TGTGCCAGCGGAATAGCGGGGGGCAGCGACGAGCAGTACTTC. This gives the protein CASGIAGGSDEQYF. V gene TRBV7-2 combines with J gene TRBJ2-7; 10 bases align to TRBD2. Germline V lookup: CDR1 SGHTA, CDR2 FQGNSA. The CDR3 has 14 residues. Trimming took 8 bases from V and 5 from J; bases not matched to a gene: 9.

The V call is TRBV5-4, the J call TRBJ2-7; 10 nucleotides match TRBD1. Unmatched junction bases numbered 13, after V lost 0 bases and J lost 7 bases. Germline V gene sequence: CDR1 SGHNT, CDR2 YYREEE (reference sequence). This CDR3 has 17 amino acids. The chain's CDR3 is CASSLGGSGTGAREQYF. CDR3 coding DNA: TGTGCCAGCAGCTTGGGTGGTAGCGGGACAGGGGCAAGGGAGCAGTACTTC. Complete variable domain (other parts from reference TRBV5-4 and TRBJ2-7): ETGVTQSPTHLIKTRGQQVTLRCSSQSGHNTVSWYQQALGQGPQFIFQYYREEENGRGNFPPRFSGLQFPNYSSELNVNALELDDSALYLCASSLGGSGTGAREQYFGPGTRLTVT.

In its sample, this clone was seen a few times. V gene TRBV4-1 combines with J gene TRBJ2-7; D might be TRBD1 (6 bases). From germline, CDR1 is MGHRA and CDR2 YSYEKL. The CDR3 spans 13 residues. V was cut by 4 bases and J by 5 bases, with 12 bases left in between. This chain's CDR3 is CASSLGQKNEQYF. Written as DNA, the CDR3 is TGCGCCAGCAGCCTAGGACAGAAGAACGAGCAGTACTTC.

The chain uses TRBV19 and TRBJ2-1; maybe TRBD1 (6 bases). V was trimmed by 4 bases and J by 8 bases, leaving 18 bases between them. There are 15 residues in the CDR3. CDR1 and CDR2 from the germline V gene are LNHDA and SQIVND (reference sequence). The CDR3 sequence: CASSTRTDQGDEQFF. CDR3 sequence (DNA): TGTGCCAGTAGTACAAGGACAGACCAAGGGGATGAGCAGTTCTTC.

This chain connects TRBV30 to TRBJ1-2, with D possibly matching TRBD1 (5 bases). This CDR3 is 17 amino acids long. Germline-derived CDR1 and CDR2 are GTSNPN and SVGIG (reference sequence). Trimming left V 0 bases short and J 4 bases short, with 21 bases between. The CDR3 bases are TGTGCCTGGAGTGTAGGGGTAGGGCTCAGGGTTAGCTATGGCTACACCTTC. This sequence encodes CAWSVGVGLRVSYGYTF.